The 7 T cell receptor beta chains below all came from one sample that was sequenced in a study of Ad26.COV2.S vaccination and SARS-CoV-2 variants. Treatment given: roughly 19 received Ad26.COV2.S at low or high dose, single or two shots; about 5 received placebo; per-sample allocation not given. Following the first vaccine or placebo injection, samples were taken on day 63. The protocol was immunoSEQ multiplex PCR, while the TCRdb copy is restricted to in-frame clones and leaves out a portion. The top ten hold 6.4% of the sample, which has more than 300,000 clones, around 90% seen once. The sequencing here drew on peripheral blood, taken in a trial of Ad26.COV2.S vaccine versus placebo. The receptors shown here come from a person between 18 and 60 years old who received the Ad26.COV2.S COVID-19 vaccine or a placebo.

J is TRBJ1-2 and V is TRBV5-5; 10 bases are a match to TRBD1. V gave up 5 bases and J gave up 5 bases; unmatched junction bases: 3. This CDR3 is 13 amino acids long. Germline loops: CDR1 SGHKS, CDR2 YYEKEE (reference sequence). The CDR3 DNA is TGTGCCAGCAGTCGGACAGGGGGGTATGGCTACACCTTC. This gives the protein CASSRTGGYGYTF.

The V gene is TRBV7-2, the J gene TRBJ1-3, with unresolved D. CDR3 length: 16 amino acids. V dropped 0 bases and J dropped 0 bases, with 9 bases sitting between them. The V gene's germline CDR1 is SGHTA and CDR2 FQGNSA. For the CDR3, the DNA is TGTGCCAGCAGCTTAGCCTCAGGAATCTCTGGAAACACCATATATTTT. This translates into CASSLASGISGNTIYF.

This clone was counted only a few times. The rearrangement uses TRBV6-4 and TRBJ2-1; possibly TRBD2 for D (6 bases). CDR1 and CDR2 from the germline V gene are MRHNA and SNTAGT. V lost 3 bases and J lost 4, with 10 bases in between. The CDR3 spans 14 residues. CDR3 amino acids: CASSEDGTYNEQFF. CDR3 DNA sequence: TGTGCCAGCAGTGAGGACGGGACTTACAATGAGCAGTTCTTC.

This clone came up once. The chain joins TRBV6-1 to TRBJ1-1; D is ambiguous. Germline lookup yields CDR1 MNHNS and CDR2 SASEGT. This CDR3 has 14 residues. The germline V and J ends were trimmed by 3 bases and 2 bases, with 10 bases remaining between them. The CDR3 sequence is CASSEGSYNTEAFF. The CDR3 region has the DNA TGTGCCAGCAGTGAGGGCAGTTATAACACTGAAGCTTTCTTT.

V usage is TRBV27 and J usage is TRBJ2-1; 15 bases fit TRBD2. J lost 4 bases, V lost 4 bases, and 14 bases had no gene match. Germline V lookup: CDR1 MNHEY, CDR2 SMNVEV (reference sequence). The length of the CDR3 is 20 residues. The CDR3 here is CASSSAITGTSGGPYNEQFF. The CDR3 nucleotides read TGTGCCAGCAGTTCCGCCATCACAGGGACTAGCGGGGGGCCGTACAATGAGCAGTTCTTC.

In regard to this clone: The sample holds other DNA sequences that translate to the same CDR3. V is TRBV5-1 and J is TRBJ2-7; 9 nucleotides match TRBD1. Trimming at V came to 0 bases and at J to 3 bases, leaving 1 base not matched to a gene. Germline V CDR1 and CDR2: SGHRS, YFSETQ. The CDR3 has 14 residues. DNA for the CDR3: TGCGCCAGCAGCTTGGAGGGACAGGGCTACGAGCAGTACTTC. This encodes CASSLEGQGYEQYF.

The V gene is TRBV6-2 or TRBV6-3, the J gene TRBJ1-5; D is ambiguous. Germline-derived CDR1 and CDR2 are MNHEY and SVGEGT. The CDR3 contains 15 residues. Trimming stripped 3 bases from V and 3 bases from J, with 12 bases between. The CDR3 DNA follows: TGTGCCAGCAGTTATAATCCGGCAAACAATCAGCCCCAGCATTTT. It specifies CASSYNPANNQPQHF.